A single sample gave rise to the 27 T cell receptor beta chains below, sequenced in a study of Ad26.COV2.S vaccination and SARS-CoV-2 variants. Profiled with immunoSEQ multiplex PCR; TCRdb holds only in-frame clones, not every one. The sample has 430,000 or so clones; approximately 92% are singletons. The treatment: around 19 received Ad26.COV2.S at low or high dose, single or two shots; about 5 received placebo; per-sample allocation not given. The samples date from day 63 after the first vaccine or placebo injection. Specimen: peripheral blood, collected in a trial of Ad26.COV2.S vaccine versus placebo. These TCRs come from a person between 18 and 65 years old who received the Ad26.COV2.S COVID-19 vaccine or a placebo.

The chain combines TRBV27 with TRBJ1-1, with D maybe TRBD1 (6 bases). This CDR3 is 14 amino acids long. V dropped 4 bases and J dropped 5 bases, with 14 bases sitting between them. The germline CDR1 and CDR2 sequences are MNHEY and SMNVEV (reference sequence). The CDR3 bases are TGTGCCAGCAGTTCCCTACAGGGTGGTACTGAAGCTTTCTTT. Its translation is CASSSLQGGTEAFF.

The sample holds one count of this clone. The chain joins TRBV30 to TRBJ2-3, with D uncertain. This CDR3 is 11 amino acids long. V was pared by 5 bases and J by 5 bases, with 8 bases between. The germline V gene has CDR1 GTSNPN and CDR2 SVGIG (reference sequence). Here the CDR3 reads CAWGYVDTQYF. The DNA for the CDR3 is TGTGCCTGGGGTTACGTAGATACGCAGTATTTT. The whole variable domain, remainder taken from reference TRBV30 and TRBJ2-3, is SQTIHQWPATLVQPVGSPLSLECTVEGTSNPNLYWYRQAAGRGLQLLFYSVGIGQISSEVPQNLSASRPQDRQFILSSKKLLLSDSGFYLCAWGYVDTQYFGPGTRLTVL.

V is TRBV6-5 and J is TRBJ2-5; D possibly uses TRBD1 or TRBD2 (6 bases each). Germline CDR1 is MNHEY and CDR2 is SVGAGI. Between the trimmed V and J ends, which lost 7 bases and 0 bases, there was a span of 12 bases. The CDR3 has 14 amino acids. The CDR3: CASNRGGYQETQYF. The CDR3 DNA sequence: TGTGCCAGCAATCGAGGGGGGTACCAAGAGACCCAGTACTTC.

The V gene is TRBV6-2 or TRBV6-3, the J gene TRBJ2-3; TRBD2 agrees at 9 bases. The CDR3 is 18 residues long. Trimming cost V 0 bases and J 3 bases; bases outside gene matches: 10. The germline gives CDR1 MNHEY, CDR2 SVGEGT. The CDR3 loop is CASSYSILSGSETDTQYF. In DNA, the CDR3 is TGTGCCAGCAGTTACTCGATCCTTAGCGGGAGTGAAACAGATACGCAGTATTTT.

The chain joins TRBV7-3 to TRBJ2-7; TRBD2 agrees at 7 bases. V was clipped by 2 bases and J by 5 bases; unmatched bases: 9. CDR1 is SGHTA, CDR2 FQGTGA, per germline. The CDR3 is made up of 15 amino acids. CDR3 nucleotide sequence: TGTGCCAGCAGCTTAGAGGGGACTACCGGAGACGAGCAGTACTTC. As protein: CASSLEGTTGDEQYF.

This rearrangement joins TRBV5-4 to TRBJ2-2, with D possibly matching TRBD2 (5 bases). This CDR3 spans 15 amino acids. The V and J ends lost 2 bases and 4 bases respectively, with 12 bases between them. Germline CDR1 SGHNT, CDR2 YYREEE (reference sequence). For the CDR3, the DNA is TGTGCCAGCAGCTTTGGGAGTCGGGGCACCGGGGAGCTGTTTTTT. This codes for CASSFGSRGTGELFF.

The V gene is TRBV5-6, the J gene TRBJ1-2, with 7 bases that match TRBD1. The trim removed 3 bases at V and 3 bases at J, leaving 11 bases unmatched. CDR1 is SGHDT, CDR2 YYEEEE, per germline. This CDR3 comprises 16 residues. CDR3 region: CASSSSTGILDYGYTF. The CDR3 DNA follows: TGTGCCAGCAGCTCCTCGACAGGGATACTCGACTATGGCTACACCTTC.

The genes are TRBV4-1 and TRBJ2-6, with TRBD2 identical over 7 bases. Germline V lookup: CDR1 MGHRA, CDR2 YSYEKL. The V and J ends lost 3 bases and 2 bases, in that order; junction bases with no gene match: 4. The CDR3 has 16 residues. CDR3 protein: CASSHPRGAGANVLTF. The CDR3 bases are TGCGCCAGCAGCCATCCCCGGGGGGCTGGGGCCAACGTCCTGACTTTC.

The genes are TRBV29-1 and TRBJ2-1; D possibly matches TRBD1 or TRBD2 (5 bases each). Looked up from germline, CDR1 is SQVTM and CDR2 is ANQGSEA. This CDR3 spans 13 amino acids. V was pared by 6 bases and J by 4 bases, with 13 bases between. CDR3 region: CSVEDTGYNEQFF. The CDR3 DNA is TGCAGCGTGGAGGACACGGGATACAATGAGCAGTTCTTC.

The V and J genes are TRBV24-1 and TRBJ2-1, with 9 bases lining up with TRBD2. In germline, CDR1 is KGHDR, CDR2 SFDVKD. V shed 5 bases and J 4 bases; nucleotides not matched to a gene: 11. The CDR3 extends over 17 amino acids. The CDR3 is CATSGSPRLAVYNEQFF. CDR3 DNA: TGTGCCACCAGTGGTTCTCCCCGACTAGCGGTATACAATGAGCAGTTCTTC.

The rearrangement uses TRBV19 and TRBJ2-7; 10 bases are a match to TRBD2. This CDR3 contains 16 residues. Germline assignment: CDR1 LNHDA and CDR2 SQIVND (reference sequence). Losses at the gene ends were 0 bases for V and 3 bases for J; bases not matched to a gene: 5. The CDR3 coding sequence is TGTGCCAGTAGTATAGATTGGGGACTAGCGAGCTACGAGCAGTACTTC. This sequence encodes CASSIDWGLASYEQYF.

V gene TRBV6-5 combines with J gene TRBJ2-3; D gene ambiguous. Per the germline V gene, CDR1 is MNHEY and CDR2 is SVGAGI. Trimming took off 6 bases at V and 2 bases at J, with 15 bases between the two ends. CDR3 length: 15 residues. CDR3 sequence: CASSSTPGYTDTQYF. The CDR3 DNA reads TGTGCCAGCAGCTCCACCCCGGGTTACACAGATACGCAGTATTTT.

The V call is TRBV18, the J call TRBJ2-2; tentative D call: TRBD1 (5 bases). V was clipped by 1 base and J by 0 bases, with 15 bases between them. The CDR3 runs 18 residues. Germline CDR1 and CDR2: KGHSH and LQKENI. CDR3 DNA sequence: TGTGCCAGCTCACCACTGATACGACAGCCATCGAACACCGGGGAGCTGTTTTTT. It specifies CASSPLIRQPSNTGELFF. The whole variable domain, remainder taken from reference TRBV18 and TRBJ2-2, is NAGVMQNPRHLVRRRGQEARLRCSPMKGHSHVYWYRQLPEEGLKFMVYLQKENIIDESGMPKERFSAEFPKEGPSILRIQQVVRGDSAAYFCASSPLIRQPSNTGELFFGEGSRLTVL.

This chain joins TRBV7-2 and TRBJ2-7; D is unclear. The V gene lost 5 bases and the J gene lost 3 bases, with 5 bases spanning the gap. CDR3 length: 11 amino acids. The germline V gene has CDR1 SGHTA and CDR2 FQGNSA. The CDR3 spells CASSPYYEQYF. CDR3 in DNA: TGTGCCAGCAGCCCGTACTACGAGCAGTACTTC.

V gene TRBV7-2 combines with J gene TRBJ1-3; no clear D. The CDR3 runs to 16 residues. In germline, CDR1 is SGHTA, CDR2 FQGNSA. The V end lost 5 bases, the J end lost 0 bases, and 14 bases lay between the germline ends. CDR3 region: CASSRSSGYSGNTIYF. In DNA, the CDR3 is TGTGCCAGCAGCCGCAGCTCAGGATACTCTGGAAACACCATATATTTT. Using reference TRBV7-2 and TRBJ1-3 for the parts outside the CDR3, the full variable domain is GAGVSQSPSNKVTEKGKDVELRCDPISGHTALYWYRQSLGQGLEFLIYFQGNSAPDKSGLPSDRFSAERTGGSVSTLTIQRTQQEDSAVYLCASSRSSGYSGNTIYFGEGSWLTVV.

The V call is TRBV7-9, the J call TRBJ2-2; 9 bases align to TRBD1. Looked up from germline, CDR1 is SEHNR and CDR2 is FQNEAQ (reference sequence). J was trimmed by 1 base and V by 4 bases; bases with no gene match: 4. The CDR3 loop spans 16 amino acids. The CDR3 DNA sequence: TGTGCCAGCAGCTCCCGGGACAGGGTGAACACCGGGGAGCTGTTTTTT. Its protein product is CASSSRDRVNTGELFF.

The V and J genes are TRBV6-6 and TRBJ2-3, with D maybe TRBD2 (6 bases). Trimming removed 7 bases from V and 9 bases from J, with 17 bases in between. Germline assignment: CDR1 MNHNY and CDR2 SVGAGI (reference sequence). The CDR3 sequence is 13 residues long. CDR3 region: CASTNPRGATQYF. CDR3 nucleotides: TGTGCCAGCACCAACCCCCGCGGGGCGACGCAGTATTTT.

This chain joins TRBV7-2 and TRBJ2-2; a possible D gene is TRBD2 (6 bases). The CDR3 contains 15 residues. Germline lookup yields CDR1 SGHTA and CDR2 FQGNSA. Deletions cut 4 bases from V and 1 base from J, with 10 bases between. The CDR3 region has the DNA TGTGCCAGCAGCTATGGGACTGGGAACACCGGGGAGCTGTTTTTT. This sequence encodes CASSYGTGNTGELFF.

This chain uses TRBV4-3 with TRBJ1-2, with D hard to call. V was shortened by 0 bases and J by 2 bases, with 7 bases between the two germline ends. Germline V gene lookup returns CDR1 LGHNA and CDR2 YSLEER. The CDR3 is 14 amino acids. The CDR3 protein is CASSQDPGNYGYTF. CDR3 coding DNA: TGCGCCAGCAGCCAAGATCCGGGGAACTATGGCTACACCTTC.

This rearrangement joins TRBV4-3 to TRBJ1-2; D is unresolved. This CDR3 is built from 15 residues. Trimming shortened V by 1 base and J by 4 bases, and 13 bases separated the two germline ends. Per germline, CDR1 LGHNA and CDR2 YSLEER. CDR3 in amino acids: CASSQGTATSYGYTF. CDR3 nucleotides: TGCGCCAGCAGCCAAGGGACGGCCACTTCCTATGGCTACACCTTC.

The rearrangement joins TRBV5-1 to TRBJ1-1, with a possible D match to TRBD1 (6 bases). The V end lost 4 bases, the J end lost 0 bases, and 13 bases lay between the germline ends. Looked up from germline, CDR1 is SGHRS and CDR2 is YFSETQ. The CDR3 sequence is 15 residues long. DNA of the CDR3: TGCGCCAGCAGCCCTCCGGACAGAATGAACACTGAAGCTTTCTTT. This codes for CASSPPDRMNTEAFF.

The CDR3 DNA reads as TGTGCCACCAGTGAACTACCGGGACAGGGGCCAGATACGCAGTATTTT. Translation: CATSELPGQGPDTQYF. The V and J genes are TRBV24-1 and TRBJ2-3; 10 bases are shared with TRBD1. The V gene's germline CDR1 is KGHDR and CDR2 SFDVKD. CDR3 length: 16 amino acids. Unmatched junction bases numbered 7, after V lost 4 bases and J lost 4 bases.

V is TRBV30 and J is TRBJ2-3; D possibly corresponds to TRBD2 (5 bases). This CDR3 comprises 16 residues. Germline CDR1 reads GTSNPN; CDR2 reads SVGIG (reference sequence). Trimming pared 2 bases from V and 0 bases from J, leaving 15 bases between. The CDR3 DNA sequence: TGTGCCTGGAGTCCGCCCGGTAGCGTGAGCACAGATACGCAGTATTTT. Residues: CAWSPPGSVSTDTQYF.

V is TRBV14 and J is TRBJ1-5; D remains ambiguous. V was pared by 0 bases and J by 6 bases, with 6 bases between. The CDR3 totals 13 residues. CDR1 and CDR2 from the germline V gene are SGHDN and FVKESK. CDR3 loop: CASSQELGQPQHF. The CDR3 bases are TGTGCCAGCAGCCAAGAACTCGGTCAGCCCCAGCATTTT.

Notes on this clone: Different DNA sequences within this sample yield the same CDR3. J is TRBJ2-2 and V is TRBV5-1; D might be TRBD2 (6 bases). Trimming pared 4 bases from V and 1 base from J, leaving 8 bases between. The CDR3 sequence is 14 residues long. The germline V gene encodes CDR1 SGHRS and CDR2 YFSETQ. CDR3: CASSLGGNTGELFF. Written as DNA, the CDR3 is TGCGCCAGCAGCCTGGGGGGGAACACCGGGGAGCTGTTTTTT.

The rearrangement joins TRBV4-3 to TRBJ2-7, with TRBD1 matching over 7 bases. J gave up 2 bases and V 1 base, and 11 bases lay outside the gene matches. CDR1 is LGHNA and CDR2 is YSLEER in the germline V gene. This CDR3 has 17 amino acids. In DNA form, the CDR3 reads TGCGCCAGCAGCCAAGGTACCGGGACAGCCAAACCCTACGAGCAGTACTTC. Protein: CASSQGTGTAKPYEQYF.

This clone was seen only once. The chain couples TRBV7-6 to TRBJ2-1; 10 nucleotides match TRBD2. V lost 3 bases to trimming and J lost 0 bases; unmatched junction nucleotides: 11. CDR1 is SGHVS and CDR2 is FNYEAQ in the germline V gene. The CDR3 covers 19 residues. The CDR3 loop reads CASSFLPTSGTSSYNEQFF. CDR3 nucleotides: TGTGCCAGCAGCTTTCTGCCCACTAGCGGGACGAGCTCCTACAATGAGCAGTTCTTC.